These 2 T cell receptor beta chains were sequenced from one sample in a study of T cells in Graves' hyperthyroidism and ophthalmopathy. Authors of the study amplified TCR beta CDR3 regions from RNA transcripts. Initially, a first-round RT-PCR of the TCR CDR3 employed the HTBI primer set. TCRdb ran MiXCR on the multiplex PCR reads and lists one entry per CDR3 protein. The sample records more than 50,000 distinct CDR3 sequences, roughly 50% being singletons. Sample: blood. These receptors all come from a woman in her thirties with Graves' ophthalmopathy.

This sequence joins TRBV18 and TRBJ2-7, with 10 bases that match TRBD1. This CDR3 has 15 amino acids. Germline CDR1 is KGHSH and CDR2 is LQKENI. Trimming cost V 4 bases and J 2 bases; bases outside gene matches: 5. The CDR3 nucleotides are TGTGCCAGCTCACTCGGACAGGGGGTACCCTACGAGCAGTACTTC. It translates to CASSLGQGVPYEQYF.

There are many counts of this clonotype. J is TRBJ2-1 and V is TRBV7-3; D possibly corresponds to TRBD1 (6 bases). V gave up 3 bases and J gave up 7 bases, with 13 bases separating them. Germline V gene lookup returns CDR1 SGHTA and CDR2 FQGTGA. This CDR3 is built from 14 residues. The CDR3 bases are TGTGCCAGCAGCTTTGGGGGCTCTTTGAATGAGCAGTTCTTC. It yields the protein CASSFGGSLNEQFF.